This T cell receptor (beta chain) stems from a study of cytomegalovirus exposure and HLA in healthy donors. The PCR had 60 Vbeta and 13 Jbeta primers. Here immunoSEQ multiplex PCR was the method, and the copy in TCRdb shows in-frame clones only, minus some. The sample records tens of thousands of clones, 60% to 80% being singletons. Overall study results and limits: Later analysis identified about 18,000 TCR beta sequences associated with HLA alleles, using a false discovery rate threshold of 0.05. Analyses of presence and absence presupposed an approximately uniform sequencing depth across donors. TCR beta chain V- and J-gene trimming was linked, in a later analysis, to a missense variant in DCLRE1C.

The CDR3 length is 16 residues. Germline V gene lookup returns CDR1 LGHNT and CDR2 FRNRAP. J lost 4 bases, V lost 5 bases, and 9 bases had no gene match. As concerns this clone: Its antigen is unknown.

The receptor's source is a woman in her fifties or sixties in good health and CMV-seropositive. The sample comprised PBMCs. V and J are TRBV12-5 and TRBJ2-3; 10 bases map to TRBD1. The CDR3 protein is CASGPPDRGIPDTQYF. CDR3 nucleotides: TGTGCTAGTGGTCCCCCGGACAGGGGGATTCCAGATACGCAGTATTTT.